Ten or more counts support the clone carrying this T cell receptor (beta chain). CDR3 length: 18 residues. V was clipped by 5 bases and J by 0 bases, with 21 bases between them. The germline gives CDR1 MNHEY, CDR2 SMNVEV (reference sequence). The data derive from a study of blood T cells in healthy people across ages. A J-beta primer mix and a sample-barcoded 5' primer were used in a second PCR of about 6 to 12 cycles. TCRdb independently ran MiXCR on the 5' RACE reads; one entry per CDR3 protein. This sample yields about 930,000 distinct CDR3 sequences, of which about 27% are seen a single time; roughly 10% belongs to the top ten. The same data also went into a second study, on T cells of mothers and their children. That study adds: For each mother, over 9.5 million TCR beta CDR3 reads were obtained, and for each child, about 3 million. The study found thymic selection shapes TCR recombination output similarly in related and unrelated pairs.

The sequence derives from a woman in her 40s in good health. The chain employs TRBV27 and TRBJ2-3; D possibly corresponds to TRBD2 (6 bases). The sequenced material came from blood. CDR3 sequence: CASSLWGVVGRSTDTQYF. The CDR3 DNA reads TGTGCCAGCAGTCTTTGGGGGGTCGTTGGACGCAGCACAGATACGCAGTATTTT.